These T cell receptor beta chains were read from a single sample in a study of blood T cell repertoires in COVID-19. Assay used: immunoSEQ multiplex PCR; TCRdb lists only in-frame clones, some missing. The repertoire holds over 120,000 clones, with roughly 73% as singletons. Material: peripheral blood. These receptors came from a woman between 45 and 65 years old with active or convalescent COVID-19. Each CDR3 is given with its conserved first and last residue.

CDR3 protein	V gene	CDR3 length
CASSRTGQSRGGYTF	TRBV6-5	15
CASRPSGETQYF	TRBV28	12
CASSPTGGDGKLFF	TRBV6-5	14
CASSLQGNTEAFF	TRBV11-2	13
CASSTRQGGDQPQHF	TRBV6-5	15
CASSLPGPDKNIQYF	TRBV5-4	15
CASSRSRDTGELFF	TRBV14	14
CASSQDSGHLMVQYF	TRBV4-3	15
CASSFDRATNEKLFF	TRBV7-2	15
CASSAQGGGNTIYF	TRBV28	14
CASSPRGGSGANVLTF	TRBV11-1	16
CASRLTSVHQETQYF	TRBV19	15
CASSLEGTHSGGRREQFF	TRBV7-2	18
CASSLNTYQPQHF	TRBV7-3	13
CASSLGLAGGLPGGEQFF	TRBV5-4	18
CASSSDTGITDTQYF	TRBV11-3	15
CASSRRDIGYTF	TRBV7-8	12
CATSRDRGKQVVYGYTF	TRBV15	17
CATSRDYNSMNTEAFF	TRBV15	16
CASSSLAGRNEQFF	TRBV11-2	14
CASSDSGYNEQFF	TRBV25-1	13
CASRTPGLAGGDTQYF	TRBV2	16
CASSSTTGGADTQYF	TRBV7-2	15
CASSEELAYTDTQYF	TRBV2	15
CASSARDRNNSPLHF	TRBV3-1/TRBV3-2	15
CASSFKRTADGEQFF	TRBV19	15
CASSARQGGTEAFF	TRBV9	14
CASSPGGTQPQHF	TRBV18	13
CASSPSGLFTEAFF	TRBV6-5	14
CASRQGAVYGYTF	TRBV19	13
CASSLVPGQSIIAFF	TRBV6-5	15
CATSRRRRGLEKLFF	TRBV15	15
CASSYSEEGPRGYTF	TRBV6-6	15
CASSRTGEYEQYF	TRBV12-3/TRBV12-4	13
CASSQGQGAFF	TRBV7-9	11
CASSPSPGANTEAFF	TRBV7-6	15
CASSLITGGGETQYF	TRBV7-9	15
CASSLAGTPEQYF	TRBV5-1	13
CASSLQGSGTEAFF	TRBV28	14
CASSATGTGRDEQYF	TRBV7-9	15
CASSYSGQASRYGYTF	TRBV6-5	16
CASSLAGQREGSYEQYF	TRBV5-1	17